This T cell receptor (beta chain) was observed in a study of CD8 T cells in ankylosing spondylitis. Study conclusions and caveats: With a CD8+ phenotype, disease-linked clones were relatively rare in peripheral blood. In ankylosing spondylitis patients, matched synovial fluid reportedly showed significant enrichment of disease-linked clones. Among TCR beta sequences, a motif of eight highly homologous variants appeared characteristic of ankylosing spondylitis blood. Some of these motif variants have turned up before, in reports on reactive arthritis synovial fluid and blood.

The sample holds a few counts of this clonotype. The antigen remains undetermined. V was trimmed by 5 bases and J by 0 bases, leaving 11 bases between them. The CDR3 runs 15 residues. From germline, CDR1 is SEHNR and CDR2 FQNEAQ (reference sequence). Researchers built TCR beta libraries using quantitative 5'-RACE with molecular barcodes. TCRdb analysed the 5' RACE reads with MiXCR anew, one entry per CDR3 protein. The table shows around 100,000 distinct CDR3 sequences, with roughly 8.8% occurring only once. The TCR was taken from a male donor with ankylosing spondylitis. The chain couples TRBV7-9 to TRBJ2-1; D call uncertain. The sequencing input was blood, either unsorted or a sorted T cell fraction (not recorded which). CDR3 loop: CASSIGPSSYNEQFF. In DNA, the CDR3 is TGTGCCAGCAGCATAGGACCGAGCTCCTACAATGAGCAGTTCTTC. The full variable domain, completed using reference TRBV7-9 and TRBJ2-1, is DTGVSQNPRHKITKRGQNVTFRCDPISEHNRLYWYRQTLGQGPEFLTYFQNEAQLEKSRLLSDRFSAERPKGSFSTLEIQRTEQGDSAMYLCASSIGPSSYNEQFFGPGTRLTVL.